One sample yielded the 14 T cell receptor beta chains listed below, sequenced in a study of shared clonotypes between healthy human individuals. TCRdb keeps only in-frame clones here, not all; method: immunoSEQ multiplex PCR. The data contain some 490,000 clones, about 72% of them seen just once; the ten biggest clones take up approximately 12%. Sequencing was carried out using PBMCs. Receptors were obtained from a woman in her forties in good health. Some clones in this sample may be carry-over from other donors' samples.

This clone was recorded once. One end of the junction does not line up with germline, which may come from a read error. The chain is built from TRBV27 and TRBJ2-7; D perhaps matches TRBD2 (6 bases). The CDR3 totals 13 residues. Germline V gene data show CDR1 as MNHEY and CDR2 as SMNVEV (reference sequence). CDR3 sequence: CASSPEGRVLWHF. For the CDR3, the DNA is TGTGCCAGCAGTCCGGAGGGCCGGGTTTTATGGCACTTC.

This clone was seen a few times. CDR3 sequence (DNA): TGTGCCAGCAGCTGGGACAGGTTTAACACTGAAGCTTTCTTT. It yields the protein CASSWDRFNTEAFF. V gene TRBV5-4 combines with J gene TRBJ1-1; the match to TRBD1 covers 8 bases. From germline, CDR1 is SGHNT and CDR2 YYREEE (reference sequence). The J segment lost 2 bases and the V segment lost 3 bases, leaving 3 bases of the junction unmatched. The length of the CDR3 is 14 residues.

The genes are TRBV6-5 and TRBJ2-7; 9 bases agree with TRBD1. Per the germline V gene, CDR1 is MNHEY and CDR2 is SVGAGI. CDR3 length: 15 amino acids. The J segment lost 5 bases and the V segment lost 6 bases, leaving 11 bases of the junction unmatched. The DNA for the CDR3 is TGTGCCAGCAGCCGCGCACCGGGACAGGGTAACGAGCAGTACTTC. It is translated as CASSRAPGQGNEQYF.

The CDR3 coding sequence is TGTGCCAGCAGTTACTCGCCTGCGACAGGGTCGGCTTTCTTT. Residues: CASSYSPATGSAFF. The genes are TRBV6-5 and TRBJ1-1; 7 bases are shared with TRBD1. This CDR3 region has 14 residues. Germline-derived CDR1 and CDR2 are MNHEY and SVGAGI. V lost 0 bases, J lost 11 bases, and 9 bases stayed unmatched.

As for this clone: The identical CDR3 is also encoded by other nucleotide sequences in the sample. V gene TRBV28 combines with J gene TRBJ2-5; D gene unclear. From germline, CDR1 is MDHEN and CDR2 SYDVKM. This CDR3 region has 12 residues. The V end lost 2 bases, the J end lost 5 bases, and 6 bases lay between the germline ends. CDR3 amino acids: CASSLVGETQYF. The CDR3 DNA reads TGTGCCAGCAGTTTAGTAGGCGAGACCCAGTACTTC.

The CDR3 bases are TGCAGCGTTGAGGCGGGGTTCTCCGAGACCCAGTACTTC. Translated: CSVEAGFSETQYF. The chain recombines TRBV29-1 with TRBJ2-5, with D tentatively TRBD2 (6 bases). Trimming cost V 3 bases and J 5 bases, with 13 bases left between them. CDR3 length: 13 amino acids. CDR1 is SQVTM and CDR2 is ANQGSEA in the germline V gene.

The chain has TRBV4-3 and TRBJ2-1; TRBD2 aligns across 11 bases. Germline V gene data show CDR1 as LGHNA and CDR2 as YSLEER. V was clipped by 4 bases and J by 6 bases; unmatched bases: 11. CDR3 length: 17 residues. The CDR3 bases are TGCGCCAGCAGCCGAAGACTAGCGGGACTAAAATCCAATGAGCAGTTCTTC. Its protein product is CASSRRLAGLKSNEQFF.

This sequence joins TRBV5-4 and TRBJ2-3, with 10 bases that match TRBD2. Per germline, CDR1 SGHNT and CDR2 YYREEE (reference sequence). The ends lost 1 base at V and 6 bases at J; junction bases unmatched: 5. The CDR3 extends over 15 amino acids. The CDR3 coding sequence is TGTGCCAGCAGCTTGAGAGGTAGCGGGAGGGATACGCAGTATTTT. This gives the protein CASSLRGSGRDTQYF.

This clone was seen a handful of times. The gene calls are TRBV7-2 and TRBJ2-7; 7 bases line up with TRBD2. Trimming took 5 bases from V and 6 from J; bases not matched to a gene: 10. This CDR3 is built from 14 residues. Germline V lookup: CDR1 SGHTA, CDR2 FQGNSA. The CDR3 is CASSTRVSGGEQYF. The CDR3 DNA reads as TGTGCCAGCAGCACAAGAGTCTCGGGGGGCGAGCAGTACTTC.

This chain connects TRBV10-3 to TRBJ1-5; D may be TRBD1 (5 bases). V lost 1 base and J lost 4, with 8 bases in between. Germline V CDR1 and CDR2: ENHRY, SYGVKD. The CDR3 is 14 residues long. CDR3 nucleotides: TGTGCCATCAGTGAGTTGGGGCAAAATCAGCCCCAGCATTTT. Protein sequence: CAISELGQNQPQHF.

The J gene is TRBJ2-2, the V gene TRBV6-6; 7 bases match TRBD2. This CDR3 has 16 amino acids. V lost 7 bases, J lost 4 bases, and 12 bases stayed unmatched. Germline V lookup: CDR1 MNHNY, CDR2 SVGAGI (reference sequence). The CDR3 sequence: CASNQEAGAGTGELFF. CDR3 nucleotide sequence: TGTGCCAGCAACCAAGAGGCGGGAGCGGGCACCGGGGAGCTGTTTTTT.

This clone has just one count. This chain uses TRBV7-9 with TRBJ1-3; D is uncertain. The V and J ends lost 2 bases and 6 bases respectively, with 5 bases between them. Germline values: CDR1 SEHNR, CDR2 FQNEAQ (reference sequence). The CDR3 extends over 12 amino acids. The CDR3 DNA reads as TGTGCCAGCAGCTTACTAAAAAACACCATATATTTT. Its protein is CASSLLKNTIYF.

This chain links TRBV19 with TRBJ2-1; TRBD1 matches 9 bases. Germline CDR1 is LNHDA and CDR2 is SQIVND (reference sequence). The trim removed 4 bases at V and 12 bases at J, leaving 7 bases unmatched. The CDR3 is 13 amino acids. As DNA, the CDR3 is TGTGCCAGTAGTAACCGGGACAGGGTTAGGCAGTTCTTC. Its translation is CASSNRDRVRQFF.

The sample holds a few counts of this clone. This rearrangement joins TRBV2 to TRBJ2-5, with D perhaps matching TRBD2 (7 bases). CDR3 length equals 14 residues. V gave up 0 bases and J gave up 5 bases, with 10 bases separating them. Germline V gene data show CDR1 as SNHLY and CDR2 as FYNNEI. The CDR3 DNA reads TGTGCCAGCAGTGAAGCGCGGGGGCTGGAGACCCAGTACTTC. This encodes CASSEARGLETQYF.